A selection of T cell receptor beta chains follows, all from one sample in a study of a mutant IDH1 vaccine in newly diagnosed glioma. The antigens for these receptors are not known. Produced via immunoSEQ multiplex PCR; TCRdb's table is partial and in-frame only. The data show approximately 25,000 clones, with 65% to 85% seen just once and almost 9.5% held by the top ten. The sample consisted of PBMCs, taken from a glioma patient whose treatment included an IDH1 peptide vaccine. The receptors here all came from a man aged 35 to 55 with glioma. The CDR3 runs from the conserved cysteine through the conserved F or W.

CASSSLGLAGEEQFF	TRBV7-9	TRBJ2-1
CASSLEGTAENIQYF	TRBV5-5	TRBJ2-4
CAWSRQNTGELFF	TRBV30	TRBJ2-2
CASSSDRADTEAFF	TRBV5-1	TRBJ1-1
CASSPTQGSVVSNQPQHF	TRBV21-1	TRBJ1-5
CASSSAGGFYTGELFF	TRBV7-9	TRBJ2-2
CASSLQEGTYNEQFF	TRBV5-1	TRBJ2-1
CASRPQGAGYEQYF	TRBV6-5	TRBJ2-7
CASSPTTREQFF	TRBV11-2	TRBJ2-1
CSVDAGGGAGRFMNTQYF	TRBV29-1	TRBJ2-3
CASSLERQGAREQFF	TRBV11-2	TRBJ2-1
CASSLWEPNEQFF	TRBV7-2	TRBJ2-1
CASRPWLSGANVLTF	TRBV23-1	TRBJ2-6
CASSLERGTNGYTF	TRBV5-1	TRBJ1-2
CASSDRGPSRGSEKLFF	TRBV6-1	TRBJ1-4
CASSRETGGAEAFF	TRBV14	TRBJ1-1
CASRARGLGIGDEQYF	TRBV7-6	TRBJ2-7
CASSYTGTGWTNTEAFF	TRBV7-8	TRBJ1-1
CSGGTPGGNYGYTF	TRBV29-1	TRBJ1-2
CSVKTGGTETQYF	TRBV29-1	TRBJ2-5
CASSQDGRRDRSPLHF	TRBV4-3	TRBJ1-6
CASSFSESGANVLTF	TRBV7-9	TRBJ2-6
CASSWSNQPQHF	TRBV19	TRBJ1-5
CASRTGDATNEKLFF	TRBV2	TRBJ1-4
CASNPRQGQPQHF	TRBV6-5	TRBJ1-5
CASSSSRPPWRGEAFF	TRBV6-5	TRBJ1-1
CATSREDGGTNEQFF	TRBV15	TRBJ2-1